Listed here are 20 T cell receptor beta chains from one sample, sequenced in a study of CD8 T cells in ankylosing spondylitis. Each CDR3 protein is one row after TCRdb ran MiXCR on the 5' RACE reads. The sample carries over 100,000 distinct CDR3 sequences, approximately 10% recorded once. The sequencing input was blood, either unsorted or a sorted T cell fraction (not recorded which). The receptors originated from a female donor with ankylosing spondylitis or in good health (not recorded which).

This clonotype has ten or more counts. The chain carries TRBV5-1 and TRBJ2-4; the match to TRBD2 covers 7 bases. This CDR3 is built from 15 residues. Germline V gives CDR1 SGHRS, CDR2 YFSETQ. The V gene end was trimmed by 4 bases and the J gene end by 1 base; junction bases not matched to a gene: 5. The CDR3 sequence is CASSLSGVAKNIQYF. For the CDR3, the DNA is TGCGCCAGCAGCCTAAGCGGGGTGGCCAAAAACATTCAGTACTTC.

The sample holds many counts of this clonotype. The chain is built from TRBV2 and TRBJ2-7; no clear D. Trimming cost V 6 bases and J 5 bases, with 11 bases left between them. This CDR3 spans 12 amino acids. Germline loops: CDR1 SNHLY, CDR2 FYNNEI. The CDR3 spells CASSYSSHEQYF. The CDR3 DNA follows: TGTGCCAGCAGCTACAGTTCTCACGAGCAGTACTTC. The whole variable domain, filled in from reference TRBV2 and TRBJ2-7, reads EPEVTQTPSHQVTQMGQEVILRCVPISNHLYFYWYRQILGQKVEFLVSFYNNEISEKSEIFDDQFSVERPDGSNFTLKIRSTKLEDSAMYFCASSYSSHEQYFGPGTRLTVT.

This clonotype was counted ten times or more. The chain couples TRBV5-1 to TRBJ2-3; 12 positions agree with TRBD2. The V and J ends lost 4 bases and 3 bases, in that order; junction bases with no gene match: 9. The germline CDR1 and CDR2 sequences are SGHRS and YFSETQ. The CDR3 runs 17 residues. The CDR3 is CASSNSGGTSGTDTQYF. CDR3 in DNA: TGCGCCAGCAGCAACTCGGGAGGGACTAGCGGGACAGATACGCAGTATTTT.

This chain joins TRBV5-1 and TRBJ2-7; a weak D match, TRBD1 (6 bases). V lost 2 bases and J 1 base, leaving 10 bases between the germline ends. CDR1 is SGHRS, CDR2 YFSETQ, per germline. This CDR3 contains 14 residues. This CDR3 is CASSFSGVSYEQYF. The CDR3 DNA follows: TGCGCCAGCAGCTTCTCAGGGGTTTCCTACGAGCAGTACTTC.

This clonotype was seen ten or more times. The chain uses TRBV10-2 and TRBJ2-7; TRBD1 or TRBD2 may be the D gene (6 bases each). Germline V lookup: CDR1 WSHSY, CDR2 SAAADI. The V and J ends lost 0 bases and 3 bases respectively, with 12 bases between them. The CDR3 is made up of 15 amino acids. Here the CDR3 DNA reads TGCGCCAGCAGTGAGTCGGGGGGCAGAATCTACGAGCAGTACTTC. Translating gives CASSESGGRIYEQYF.

This chain connects TRBV7-2 to TRBJ2-5; 9 bases align to TRBD2. V dropped 2 bases and J dropped 5; count of bases not matched to a gene: 12. CDR1 SGHTA and CDR2 FQGNSA come from the germline V gene. The CDR3 totals 17 residues. CDR3 region: CASSLPRGLAGFETQYF. The CDR3 DNA sequence: TGTGCCAGCAGCTTACCCCGCGGGCTAGCGGGATTTGAGACCCAGTACTTC. The whole variable domain, remainder taken from reference TRBV7-2 and TRBJ2-5, is GAGVSQSPSNKVTEKGKDVELRCDPISGHTALYWYRQSLGQGLEFLIYFQGNSAPDKSGLPSDRFSAERTGGSVSTLTIQRTQQEDSAVYLCASSLPRGLAGFETQYFGPGTRLLVL.

Many counts were recorded for this clonotype. The rearrangement links TRBV27 to TRBJ1-5; 10 nucleotides line up with TRBD1. This CDR3 contains 18 residues. Germline V gene data show CDR1 as MNHEY and CDR2 as SMNVEV (reference sequence). Trimming removed 5 bases from V and 6 bases from J; junction bases left unmatched: 16. CDR3 loop: CASSGSRDRGRRAQPQHF. The CDR3 DNA reads TGTGCCAGCAGTGGAAGCCGGGACAGGGGACGGAGGGCTCAGCCCCAGCATTTT.

This clonotype came up many times. The chain employs TRBV10-3 and TRBJ1-6, with TRBD1 matching over 8 bases. The CDR3 has 13 residues. The junction had 9 bases not matched to a gene; V was cut back by 7 bases and J by 13 bases. CDR1 is ENHRY and CDR2 is SYGVKD in the germline V gene. CDR3: CAINTGQAAPLHF. In DNA, the CDR3 is TGTGCCATCAACACGGGACAGGCCGCCCCCCTCCACTTT.

This clonotype was seen repeatedly, ten times or more. This sequence joins TRBV7-8 and TRBJ2-1, with no clear D. CDR1 is SGHVS, CDR2 FQNEAQ, per germline. V lost 5 bases and J lost 6, with 17 bases in between. The CDR3 length is 15 residues. The CDR3: CASSPEASVGNEQFF. The CDR3 DNA is TGTGCCAGCAGCCCTGAAGCCAGCGTCGGCAATGAGCAGTTCTTC.

This clonotype was detected ten times or more. The rearrangement links TRBV12-3 or TRBV12-4 to TRBJ1-1; no definite D call. V dropped 5 bases and J dropped 7 bases, with 14 bases sitting between them. The CDR3 extends over 13 amino acids. The CDR3 here is CASSARWAGEAFF. As DNA, the CDR3 is TGTGCCAGCAGTGCACGCTGGGCCGGTGAAGCTTTCTTT.

This clonotype was observed at least ten times. CDR3 in DNA: TGTGCCAGCTCGATAGACAGCCAGAACACTGAAGCTTTCTTT. This codes for CASSIDSQNTEAFF. The chain employs TRBV18 and TRBJ1-1, with a possible D match to TRBD1 (5 bases). V was clipped by 6 bases and J by 1 base, with 12 bases between them. CDR3 length equals 14 residues. Germline V gives CDR1 KGHSH, CDR2 LQKENI.

As for this clonotype: A read error may account for a junction end that differs from germline. The chain's CDR3 is CTSGPAVGTDTQYF. The CDR3, as DNA: TGCACCAGCGGACCCGCGGTAGGGACAGATACGCAGTATTTT. The chain couples TRBV5-1 to TRBJ2-3; perhaps TRBD2 as D (5 bases). The germline V gene encodes CDR1 SGHRS and CDR2 YFSETQ. CDR3 length: 14 residues.

At least ten counts were recorded for this clonotype. The chain links TRBV7-8 to TRBJ2-7; no definite D call. Germline loops: CDR1 SGHVS, CDR2 FQNEAQ. The V end lost 3 bases, the J end lost 1 base, and 22 bases lay between the germline ends. The CDR3 runs to 18 residues. In nucleotides, the CDR3 is TGTGCCAGCAGCTTCCAGCCCCCGGACGGTATTGGATCCTACGAGCAGTACTTC. Protein: CASSFQPPDGIGSYEQYF.

Ten or more counts support this clonotype. The rearrangement joins TRBV6-1 to TRBJ2-1, with a weak D call TRBD2 (6 bases). Looked up from germline, CDR1 is MNHNS and CDR2 is SASEGT. The CDR3 has 15 amino acids. Trimming took off 8 bases at V and 4 bases at J, with 18 bases between the two ends. CDR3 region: CASGTSSDLYNEQFF. CDR3 coding DNA: TGTGCCAGCGGAACTAGCTCGGATCTATACAATGAGCAGTTCTTC.

To note about this clonotype: Being one base from a much bigger clone, this may be a read error. V is TRBV7-3 and J is TRBJ2-5; D may correspond to TRBD1 or TRBD2 (5 bases each). The CDR3 extends over 13 amino acids. The germline V gene has CDR1 SGHTA and CDR2 FQGTGA. The V and J ends lost 6 bases and 3 bases respectively, with 11 bases between them. The CDR3 nucleotides are TGTGCCAGCAGTAGGGGACCTAAAGAGACCCAGTACTTC. This sequence encodes CASSRGPKETQYF.

This clonotype has a count of ten or more. The J gene is TRBJ1-5, the V gene TRBV7-2; D not certain. The CDR3 totals 13 residues. Germline lookup yields CDR1 SGHTA and CDR2 FQGNSA. V lost 1 base and J 5 bases, leaving 6 bases between the germline ends. The CDR3 sequence is CASSLGTYQPQHF. CDR3 nucleotides: TGTGCCAGCAGCTTAGGAACTTATCAGCCCCAGCATTTT.

This rearrangement joins TRBV12-3 or TRBV12-4 to TRBJ2-1; D possibly uses TRBD1 or TRBD2 (5 bases each). This CDR3 has 15 amino acids. V lost 3 bases and J lost 7, with 16 bases in between. The CDR3 spells CASSFGGGWRNEQFF. The CDR3 nucleotides are TGTGCCAGCAGTTTTGGGGGTGGGTGGAGGAATGAGCAGTTCTTC.

This clonotype was seen repeatedly, ten times or more. The rearrangement links TRBV2 to TRBJ1-5; D may be TRBD1 (5 bases). V shed 6 bases and J shed 6 bases, with 12 bases lying between them. The CDR3 spans 13 residues. Germline V gene lookup returns CDR1 SNHLY and CDR2 FYNNEI. The CDR3 region has the DNA TGTGCCAGCAGCCGGGACGGACTTCAGCCCCAGCATTTT. It encodes CASSRDGLQPQHF.

The chain employs TRBV18 and TRBJ1-1; D call uncertain. Looked up from germline, CDR1 is KGHSH and CDR2 is LQKENI. The CDR3 has 16 amino acids. V was pared by 6 bases and J by 0 bases, with 17 bases between. The DNA for the CDR3 is TGTGCCAGCTCCTTTGGAGTGATACTTATGAACACTGAAGCTTTCTTT. Protein product: CASSFGVILMNTEAFF.

This clonotype was counted at least ten times. V gene TRBV4-1 combines with J gene TRBJ1-5; no clear D gene. The germline V and J ends were trimmed by 2 bases and 0 bases, with 5 bases remaining between them. Germline CDR1 MGHRA, CDR2 YSYEKL. CDR3 size: 14 residues. The CDR3 nucleotides read TGCGCCAGCAGCCAATTCACTAGCAATCAGCCCCAGCATTTT. It codes for CASSQFTSNQPQHF.